This T cell receptor beta chain was profiled in a study of beta chain features in type 1 diabetes. CD45RO/CCR7/CD25/CD127/CD95/CD27 sorting isolated CD4+ naive, central memory, regulatory and stem cell-like memory cells. As every portion of the isolated RNA was reverse transcribed, the sequencing read expressed TCRB transcripts. Generated by immunoSEQ multiplex PCR, the TCRdb table keeps only in-frame clones and is missing some. The data contain 350,000 to 450,000 clones, about 14% of them seen just once; the ten biggest clones take up approximately 0.019%. This clone was seen a few times. The CDR3 sequence is 12 residues long. Germline CDR1 and CDR2: SGHRS and YFSETQ. V was trimmed by 0 bases and J by 8 bases, leaving 8 bases between them.

The specimen sequenced was naive CD4+ T cells from blood. The TCR was taken from a woman younger than 35 in good health. The rearrangement joins TRBV5-1 to TRBJ1-1; D gene unclear. CDR3 region: CASSLGAKEAFF. Here the CDR3 DNA reads TGCGCCAGCAGCTTGGGGGCCAAAGAAGCTTTCTTT.